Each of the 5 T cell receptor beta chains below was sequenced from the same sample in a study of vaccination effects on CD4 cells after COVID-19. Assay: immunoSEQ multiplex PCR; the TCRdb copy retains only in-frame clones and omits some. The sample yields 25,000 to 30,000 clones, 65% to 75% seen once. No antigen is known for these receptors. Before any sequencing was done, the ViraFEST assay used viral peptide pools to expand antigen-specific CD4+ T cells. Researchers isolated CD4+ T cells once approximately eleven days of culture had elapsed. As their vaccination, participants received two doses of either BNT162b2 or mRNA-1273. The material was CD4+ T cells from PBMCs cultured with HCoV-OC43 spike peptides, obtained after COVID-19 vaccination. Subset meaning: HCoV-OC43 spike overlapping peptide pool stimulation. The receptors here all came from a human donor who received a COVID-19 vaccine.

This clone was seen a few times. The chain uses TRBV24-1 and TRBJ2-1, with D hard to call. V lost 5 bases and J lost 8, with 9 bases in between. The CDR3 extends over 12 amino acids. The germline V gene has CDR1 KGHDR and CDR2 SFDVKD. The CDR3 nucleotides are TGTGCCACCAGTGGCAGCGTCGATGAGCAGTTCTTC. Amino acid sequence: CATSGSVDEQFF.

CDR3 in amino acids: CASRNSGTATDTQYF. DNA for the CDR3: TGTGCCAGCAGAAATTCCGGGACAGCCACAGATACGCAGTATTTT. This chain joins TRBV6-5 and TRBJ2-3; 7 bases are a match to TRBD1. Germline-derived CDR1 and CDR2 are MNHEY and SVGAGI. V gave up 6 bases and J gave up 2 bases; unmatched junction bases: 8. This CDR3 is 15 amino acids long.

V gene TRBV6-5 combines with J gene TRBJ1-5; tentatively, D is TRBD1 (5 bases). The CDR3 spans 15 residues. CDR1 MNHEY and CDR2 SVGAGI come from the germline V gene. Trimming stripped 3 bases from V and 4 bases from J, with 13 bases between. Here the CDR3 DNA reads TGTGCCAGCAGTTATGATGGGACCTTTAATCAGCCCCAGCATTTT. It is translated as CASSYDGTFNQPQHF.

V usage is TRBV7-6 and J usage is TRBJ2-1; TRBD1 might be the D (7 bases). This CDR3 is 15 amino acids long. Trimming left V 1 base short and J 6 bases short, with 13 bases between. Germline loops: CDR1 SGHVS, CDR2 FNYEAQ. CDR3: CASSLVGQGGNEQFF. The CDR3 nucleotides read TGTGCCAGCAGCTTAGTCGGGCAGGGGGGCAATGAGCAGTTCTTC. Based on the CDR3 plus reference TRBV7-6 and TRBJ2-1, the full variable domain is GAGVSQSPRYKVTKRGQDVALRCDPISGHVSLYWYRQALGQGPEFLTYFNYEAQQDKSGLPNDRFSAERPEGSISTLTIQRTEQRDSAMYRCASSLVGQGGNEQFFGPGTRLTVL.

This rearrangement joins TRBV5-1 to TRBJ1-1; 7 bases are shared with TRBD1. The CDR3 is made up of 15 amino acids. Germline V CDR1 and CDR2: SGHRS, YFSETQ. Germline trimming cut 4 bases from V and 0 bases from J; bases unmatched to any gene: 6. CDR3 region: CASSGTGDMNTEAFF. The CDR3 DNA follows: TGCGCCAGCAGCGGAACAGGGGACATGAACACTGAAGCTTTCTTT.